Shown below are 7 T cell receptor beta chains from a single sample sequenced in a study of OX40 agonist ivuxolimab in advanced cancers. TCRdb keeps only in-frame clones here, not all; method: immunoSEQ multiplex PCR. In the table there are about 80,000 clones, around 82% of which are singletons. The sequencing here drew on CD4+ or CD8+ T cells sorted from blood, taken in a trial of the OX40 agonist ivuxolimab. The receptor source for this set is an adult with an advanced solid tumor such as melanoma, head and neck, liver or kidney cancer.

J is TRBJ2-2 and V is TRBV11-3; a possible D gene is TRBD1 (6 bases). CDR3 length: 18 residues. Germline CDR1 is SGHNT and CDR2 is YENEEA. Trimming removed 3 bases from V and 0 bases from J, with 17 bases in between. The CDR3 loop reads CASSFVRGFLANTGELFF. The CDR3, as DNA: TGTGCCAGCAGCTTCGTGAGGGGGTTTCTCGCGAACACCGGGGAGCTGTTTTTT.

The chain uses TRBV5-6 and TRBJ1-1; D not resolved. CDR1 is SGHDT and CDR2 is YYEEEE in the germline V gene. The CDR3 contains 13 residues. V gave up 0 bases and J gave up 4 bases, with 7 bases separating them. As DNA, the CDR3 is TGTGCCAGCAGCTTGGATCTGGGCACTGAAGCTTTCTTT. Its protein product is CASSLDLGTEAFF.

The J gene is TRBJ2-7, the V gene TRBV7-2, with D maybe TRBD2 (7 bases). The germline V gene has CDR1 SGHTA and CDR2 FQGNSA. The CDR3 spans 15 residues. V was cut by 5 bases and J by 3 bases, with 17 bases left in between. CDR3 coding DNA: TGTGCCAGCAGCCTGGGGGGGGCACCTAACTACGAGCAGTACTTC. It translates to CASSLGGAPNYEQYF.

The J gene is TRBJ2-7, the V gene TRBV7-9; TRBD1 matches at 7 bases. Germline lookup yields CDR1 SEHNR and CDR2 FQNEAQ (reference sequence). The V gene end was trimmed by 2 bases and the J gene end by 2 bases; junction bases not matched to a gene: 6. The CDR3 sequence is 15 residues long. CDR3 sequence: CASSLRQGVAYEQYF. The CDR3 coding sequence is TGTGCCAGCAGCTTACGACAGGGAGTAGCCTACGAGCAGTACTTC. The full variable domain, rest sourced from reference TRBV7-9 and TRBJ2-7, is DTGVSQNPRHKITKRGQNVTFRCDPISEHNRLYWYRQTLGQGPEFLTYFQNEAQLEKSRLLSDRFSAERPKGSFSTLEIQRTEQGDSAMYLCASSLRQGVAYEQYFGPGTRLTVT.

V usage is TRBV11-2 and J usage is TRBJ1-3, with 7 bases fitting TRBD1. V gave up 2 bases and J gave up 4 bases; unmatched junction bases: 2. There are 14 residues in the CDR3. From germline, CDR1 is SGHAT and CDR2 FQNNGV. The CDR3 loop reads CASSLWGQGNTIYF. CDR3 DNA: TGTGCCAGCAGCTTATGGGGACAGGGAAACACCATATATTTT.

The DNA for the CDR3 is TGTGCCAGCAGCTTGGCCCCTACAGGGGAGAACACTGAAGCTTTCTTT. This codes for CASSLAPTGENTEAFF. The rearrangement uses TRBV5-4 and TRBJ1-1; 7 positions agree with TRBD1. The germline V gene has CDR1 SGHNT and CDR2 YYREEE (reference sequence). The CDR3 is 16 residues long. Trimming took 0 bases from V and 1 from J; bases not matched to a gene: 6.

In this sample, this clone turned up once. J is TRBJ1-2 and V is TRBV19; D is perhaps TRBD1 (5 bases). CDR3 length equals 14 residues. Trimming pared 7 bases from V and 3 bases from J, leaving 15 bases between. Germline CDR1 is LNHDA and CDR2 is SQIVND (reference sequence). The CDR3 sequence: CASKIGTAYYGYTF. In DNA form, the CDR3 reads TGTGCCAGTAAGATAGGGACCGCTTACTATGGCTACACCTTC.